This TCR beta chain was identified in a study of blood T cell repertoires in COVID-19. Study context: Samples came from the United States, Italy and Spain, spanning acute and convalescent COVID-19. T cells, B-cell-depleted T cells, or PBMCs supplied cDNA or gDNA.

Germline CDR1 MNHEY, CDR2 SVGAGI. After removal of 6 bases from V and 4 bases from J, the junction contained 9 bases not matched to a gene. The CDR3 sequence is 15 residues long. Sequencing was performed with immunoSEQ multiplex PCR; in TCRdb, only in-frame clones are kept and a portion is missing. Of some 220,000 clones listed, roughly 80% are singletons. The sequence derives from a woman aged 60-75 years with acute or convalescent COVID-19. The V and J genes are TRBV6-5 and TRBJ1-2, with TRBD1 identical over 9 bases. The sequencing input was peripheral blood. CDR3 sequence reads: CASRLGQGIIYGYTF. The CDR3 region has the DNA TGTGCCAGCAGATTGGGACAGGGAATTATCTATGGCTACACCTTC.